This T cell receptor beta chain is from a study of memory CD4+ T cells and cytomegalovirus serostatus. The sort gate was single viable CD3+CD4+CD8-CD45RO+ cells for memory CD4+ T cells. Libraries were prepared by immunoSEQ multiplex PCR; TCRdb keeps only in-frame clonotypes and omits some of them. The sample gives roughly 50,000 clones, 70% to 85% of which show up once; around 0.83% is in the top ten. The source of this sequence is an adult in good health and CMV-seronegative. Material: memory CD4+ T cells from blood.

CDR3 sequence: CASSSGLVIAGDTQYF. CDR3 sequence (DNA): TGTGCCAGTAGTTCGGGACTAGTTATAGCTGGGGATACGCAGTATTTT. The chain links TRBV19 to TRBJ2-3; the match to TRBD2 covers 8 bases. The J segment lost 6 bases and the V segment lost 5 bases, leaving 13 bases of the junction unmatched. Germline-derived CDR1 and CDR2 are LNHDA and SQIVND (reference sequence). This CDR3 has 16 residues. Together with reference TRBV19 and TRBJ2-3, the CDR3 gives the full variable domain: DGGITQSPKYLFRKEGQNVTLSCEQNLNHDAMYWYRQDPGQGLRLIYYSQIVNDFQKGDIAEGYSVSREKKESFPLTVTSAQKNPTAFYLCASSSGLVIAGDTQYFGPGTRLTVL.